The TCR beta chain described here comes from a study of blood T cell repertoires in COVID-19 (dated by TCRdb to 2020 to 2022). The study in broad terms: Samples from collaborators originated in the United States, Italy and Spain and spanned both the acute and convalescent phases of COVID-19. The material from the prospective study consisted of cDNA or gDNA derived from T cells, B-cell-depleted T cells, or PBMCs. Deeply sampled blood TCRbeta repertoires from subjects exposed to, actively infected with, or recovered from COVID-19 were included in the dataset. A freely available public database, intended as a resource for researchers studying the immune response to SARS-CoV-2, is where the repertoires were released. Samples were obtained from the ongoing ImmuneRACE study (first 160 participants) and from roughly 1,300 subjects provided by 6 global collaborators. Nearly every sample came with metadata listing a de-identified subject ID, COVID-19 status, age in years and sex. HLA class I and class II types, where available, came from metadata supplied by the sample provider rather than from assay-based typing. Study-wide conclusions, independent of this receptor: The amount of clinical and demographic metadata varied by source and participant and was provided uncurated.

Collaborating institutions collected whole blood in K2EDTA tubes following their own protocols. Collaborator samples were shipped for TCRbeta analysis as frozen whole blood, isolated PBMCs, or DNA extracted from either sample type. TCRbeta CDR3 regions were amplified from genomic DNA by means of the immunoSEQ Assay, a bias-controlled multiplex PCR. The authors' pipeline ran thus. The number of nucleated cells in each sample was estimated by amplification of reference gene primers within the assay. To quantify the absolute abundance of each unique TCRbeta CDR3 rearrangement, sequence reads were collapsed and filtered. For each sample, productive Simpson clonality was calculated as the square root of Simpson's diversity index across productive rearrangements. Drawn from immuneACCESS, this table holds only the in-frame rearrangements with V and J called that TCRdb kept. Clones are partly lost; checked studies trace under half to an unresolved V gene and leave the rest unexplained. V and J calls and clone size are given by that table; D and trimming were obtained from the DNA. The sample includes under 65,000 clones, with 91% observed a single time. The ten largest clonotypes hold roughly 8.1% of the sample.

Comment on this clone: It has no known antigen specificity. Qualities for individual bases were not recorded, and no much larger clone is one base off.

The CDR3 covers 18 residues, taking in both the cysteine and the phenylalanine. Left in the record is the CDR3 DNA by itself, 54 bases read in frame from the first base. According to the germline V gene, CDR1 reads MGHRA and CDR2 reads YSYEKL. The junction shows trimming of 1 base on V and 6 bases on J, and the gene matches do not reach 15 bases of it. The chain is made from TRBV4-1 and TRBJ2-7, with 10 bases aligning to TRBD2. The sequenced sample was peripheral blood. The origin of this receptor is a human donor in a cohort sampled during active COVID-19. The CDR3: CASSQAKSSSGRSAEQYF. Read as DNA, the sequence is TGCGCCAGCAGCCAAGCGAAATCCTCTAGCGGGAGATCGGCCGAGCAGTACTTC.